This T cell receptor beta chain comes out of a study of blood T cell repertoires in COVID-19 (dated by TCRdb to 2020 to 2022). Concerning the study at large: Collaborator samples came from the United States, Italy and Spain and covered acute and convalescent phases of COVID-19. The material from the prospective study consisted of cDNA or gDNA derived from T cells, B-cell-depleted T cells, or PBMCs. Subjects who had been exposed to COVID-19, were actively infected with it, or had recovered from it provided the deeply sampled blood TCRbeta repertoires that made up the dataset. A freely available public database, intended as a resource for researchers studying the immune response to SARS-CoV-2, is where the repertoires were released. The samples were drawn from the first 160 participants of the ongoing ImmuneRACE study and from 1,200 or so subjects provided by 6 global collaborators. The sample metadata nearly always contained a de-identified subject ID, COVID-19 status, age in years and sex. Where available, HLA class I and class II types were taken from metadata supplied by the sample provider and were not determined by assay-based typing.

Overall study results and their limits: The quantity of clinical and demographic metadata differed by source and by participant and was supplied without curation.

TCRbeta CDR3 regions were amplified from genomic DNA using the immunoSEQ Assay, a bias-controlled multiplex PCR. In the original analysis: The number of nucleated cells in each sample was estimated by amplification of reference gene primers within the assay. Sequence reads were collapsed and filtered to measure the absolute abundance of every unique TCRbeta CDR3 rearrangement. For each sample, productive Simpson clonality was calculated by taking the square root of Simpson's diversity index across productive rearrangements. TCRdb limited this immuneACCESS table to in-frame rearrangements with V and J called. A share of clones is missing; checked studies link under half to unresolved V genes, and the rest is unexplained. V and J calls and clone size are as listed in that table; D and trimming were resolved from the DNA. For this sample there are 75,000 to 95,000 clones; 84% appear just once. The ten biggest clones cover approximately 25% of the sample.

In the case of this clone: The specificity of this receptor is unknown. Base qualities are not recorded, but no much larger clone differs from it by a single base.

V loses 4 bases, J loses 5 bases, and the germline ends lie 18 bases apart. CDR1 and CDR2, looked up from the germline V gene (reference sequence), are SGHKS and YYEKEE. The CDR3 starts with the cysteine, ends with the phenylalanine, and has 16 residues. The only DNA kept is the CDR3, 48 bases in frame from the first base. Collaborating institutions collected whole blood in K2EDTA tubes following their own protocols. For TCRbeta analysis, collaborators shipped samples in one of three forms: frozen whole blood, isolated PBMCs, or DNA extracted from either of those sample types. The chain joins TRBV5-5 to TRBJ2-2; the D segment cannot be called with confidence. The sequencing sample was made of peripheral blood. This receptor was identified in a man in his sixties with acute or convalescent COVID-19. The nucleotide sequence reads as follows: TGTGCCAGCAGCAAAGAACGTGGGCCGAGTACCGGGGAGCTGTTTTTT. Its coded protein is CASSKERGPSTGELFF.